The clone carrying this TCR beta chain was observed a handful of times. Antigen specificity is unknown. These data originate in a study of T-cell memory formation after mild COVID-19. The wider study: TCR clusters were mostly confined to one donor each. Study-level results: There were some responding clones in pre-infection memory, which suggested that cross-reactive memory had joined. Mostly located in CM and EM were contracting CD4+ clones, with contracting CD8+ clones located in EMRA.

CDR3 length equals 14 residues. Germline assignment: CDR1 SNHLY and CDR2 FYNNEI. V lost 5 bases to trimming and J lost 7 bases; unmatched junction nucleotides: 2. TCRdb used MiXCR to reprocess the 5' RACE reads, holding one entry per CDR3 protein. Among some 250,000 distinct CDR3 sequences listed, approximately 9% were seen once. This chain links TRBV2 with TRBJ1-6, with 10 bases aligning to TRBD1. The sample comprised PBMCs or a T cell subset sorted from them (not recorded which). The receptor was isolated from a man between 18 and 35 years old who had mild COVID-19 (a few samples of this study predate the infection). Cell type and time point are not known. This chain's CDR3 is CASSWDRGNSPLHF. For the CDR3, the DNA is TGTGCCAGCAGTTGGGACAGGGGAAATTCACCCCTCCACTTT.